A selection of T cell receptor beta chains follows, all from one sample in a study of shared clonotypes between healthy human individuals. Clones were sequenced by immunoSEQ multiplex PCR, and TCRdb holds only the in-frame ones, with some missing. In the table there are 2 million to 2.5 million clones, just over 90% of which are singletons. The source material was naive CD8+ T cells from PBMCs. The source is a man aged 18 to 30 in good health. Some clones in this sample may be carry-over from other donors' samples. Both conserved end residues are part of each CDR3. D genes are given only for firm matches. For some rows the clone size is stated as once, few or many, or as a class when expanded; others skip it.

TRBV7-2,.,TRBJ1-4,.,TGTGCCAGCAGCTTAGTCGGCGGGATACCTAATGAAAAACTGTTTTTT,CASSLVGGIPNEKLFF
TRBV7-9,TRBD1,TRBJ2-7,.,TGTGCCAGCAGCCCGGACAGGCAGGAGCTCGAGCAGTACTTC,CASSPDRQELEQYF
TRBV6-6,TRBD1,TRBJ1-1,.,TGTGCCAGCAGTTACTCGATCAGGGGGACTGAAGCTTTCTTT,CASSYSIRGTEAFF
TRBV18,.,TRBJ1-4,.,TGTGCCAGCTCACCAAGGACGGAAACTAATGAAAAACTGTTTTTT,CASSPRTETNEKLFF
TRBV28,TRBD2,TRBJ2-1,.,TGTGCCAGCAGAACTAGCGGGAGGGCCACCGATGAGCAGTTCTTC,CASRTSGRATDEQFF
TRBV5-1,.,TRBJ1-1,.,TGCGCCAGCAGCGCCCCCTCGGCCGGGTCGAACACTGAAGCTTTCTTT,CASSAPSAGSNTEAFF
TRBV21-1,.,TRBJ1-1,.,TGTGCCAGCAGCATACACGGACAGGGGGGCACTGAAGCTTTCTTT,CASSIHGQGGTEAFF
TRBV2,.,TRBJ2-7,.,TGTGCCAGCAGTGTCCGGGATAACGAGCAGTACTTC,CASSVRDNEQYF
TRBV11-2,.,TRBJ1-4,.,TGTGCCAGCAGCTCCCGGGACCTAACTAATGAAAAACTGTTTTTT,CASSSRDLTNEKLFF
TRBV15,.,TRBJ1-5,.,TGTGCCACCAGCAGAGATGGGGGTGGTGTGCCCCAGCATTTT,CATSRDGGGVPQHF
TRBV4-1,.,TRBJ2-2,.,TGCGCCAGCAGCCAAGATCTTGGTGGAGGGCCCACCGGGGAGCTGTTTTTT,CASSQDLGGGPTGELFF
TRBV19,.,TRBJ1-2,.,TGTGCCAGTAGTCCGTCACCTAACTATGGCTACACCTTC,CASSPSPNYGYTF
TRBV15,TRBD1,TRBJ2-3,.,TGTGCCACCAGCCGGGACAGGGGAAAATCAGATACGCAGTATTTT,CATSRDRGKSDTQYF
TRBV7-6,TRBD2,TRBJ2-7,once,TGTGCCAGCAGCTTAGCTAGCGGGAGGTACGAGCAGTACTTC,CASSLASGRYEQYF
TRBV28,.,TRBJ2-5,.,TGTGCCAGCAGCGTTATTGGGGGTGGGGAGACCCAGTACTTC,CASSVIGGGETQYF
TRBV19,TRBD1,TRBJ1-1,few,TGTGCCAGTAGTATAGACAGGGGGCACACTGAAGCTTTCTTT,CASSIDRGHTEAFF
TRBV7-2,.,TRBJ2-7,.,TGTGCCAGCAGCCTCTGGACTGGGAGCTACGAGCAGTACTTC,CASSLWTGSYEQYF
TRBV29-1,.,TRBJ1-3,.,TGCAGCGCCCTGGGTGGGCAGGCTGGAAACACCATATATTTT,CSALGGQAGNTIYF
TRBV5-6,TRBD1,TRBJ1-5,.,TGTGCCAGCAGCTTGGGTACAGGGGGCAATCAGCCCCAGCATTTT,CASSLGTGGNQPQHF
TRBV19,TRBD1,TRBJ2-7,.,TGTGCCAGTAGTCCGCCGGGACAGCTCTACGAGCAGTACTTC,CASSPPGQLYEQYF
TRBV7-8,.,TRBJ1-1,.,TGTGCCAGCAGCTTATCCATCGGGGGGCGGACTGAAGCTTTCTTT,CASSLSIGGRTEAFF
TRBV14,.,TRBJ1-1,.,TGTGCCAGCAGCCCCCCGGCAACCGGCAGACATAACACTGAAGCTTTCTTT,CASSPPATGRHNTEAFF
TRBV7-8,.,TRBJ1-2,.,TGTGCCAGCAGCCCGTCCACAGGGAACTATGGCTACACCTTC,CASSPSTGNYGYTF
TRBV6-4,TRBD1,TRBJ2-1,once,TGTGCCAGCAGTGTGGACAGGGGGAACTACAATGAGCAGTTCTTC,CASSVDRGNYNEQFF
TRBV6-5,TRBD2,TRBJ2-7,.,TGTGCCAGCAGTTACCGGGACTACTCCTACGAGCAGTACTTC,CASSYRDYSYEQYF
TRBV7-9,.,TRBJ1-1,.,TGTGCCAGCAGCTTTCAGGGGCCTGAAGCTTTCTTT,CASSFQGPEAFF
TRBV5-1,TRBD2,TRBJ2-1,.,TGCGCCAGCAGCTTGGCGACTAGCGGATACAATGAGCAGTTCTTC,CASSLATSGYNEQFF
TRBV21-1,.,TRBJ2-3,.,TGTGCCAGCAGCAACAAGGCGGGGAACACAGATACGCAGTATTTT,CASSNKAGNTDTQYF
TRBV4-1,TRBD2,TRBJ2-1,.,TGCGCCAGCAGTTACGGACTAGCCGGCAATGAGCAGTTCTTC,CASSYGLAGNEQFF
TRBV19,.,TRBJ2-7,.,TGTGCCAGTAGCGACAGGTATGTTCCCTACGAGCAGTACTTC,CASSDRYVPYEQYF
TRBV27,.,TRBJ1-2,.,TGTGCCAGCAGTTTATCTCCAGGGGCCAACTATGGCTACACCTTC,CASSLSPGANYGYTF
TRBV5-4,.,TRBJ1-1,.,TGTGCCAGCAGCTTATCTAACACTGAAGCTTTCTTT,CASSLSNTEAFF
TRBV19,TRBD2,TRBJ2-7,.,TGTGCCAGTAGTATAAGCGGGAGCGCCACCCCCTACGAGCAGTACTTC,CASSISGSATPYEQYF
TRBV7-6,.,TRBJ2-6,.,TGTGCCAGCAGCCGTTCCGGGGCCAACGTCCTGACTTTC,CASSRSGANVLTF
TRBV11-2,TRBD2,TRBJ2-7,.,TGTGCCAGCAGCTTAGAAGCGATGGGGCCTAGCGGGAGCTACGAGCAGTACTTC,CASSLEAMGPSGSYEQYF
TRBV5-5,TRBD1,TRBJ2-7,.,TGTGCCAGCAGCCCGCGGACAGGGGTGATCTACGAGCAGTACTTC,CASSPRTGVIYEQYF
TRBV28,.,TRBJ1-2,.,TGTGCCAGCAGACCAAGGGGGGCGTCTGGCTACACCTTC,CASRPRGASGYTF